Included here is one TCR beta chain sequence, with context. The sample comes from a study of blood T cell repertoires in COVID-19. The authors' processing: Reference gene primer amplification yielded estimated nucleated cell counts. The repertoire was sequenced with immunoSEQ multiplex PCR; TCRdb's copy has only in-frame clones and lacks some. That table supplies the V and J calls and clone size; D and trimming were determined from the DNA. This sample yields over 200,000 clones, of which around 80% are seen a single time; approximately 18% belongs to the top ten. V was pared by 9 bases and J by 13 bases, with 15 bases between. CDR1 is LGHDT and CDR2 is YNNKEL in the germline V gene (reference sequence). This CDR3 region has 10 residues.

What was sequenced was peripheral blood. This clonotype originated in a woman of 80 years or more with active or convalescent COVID-19. The chain joins TRBV3-1 (or the pseudogene TRBV3-2) to TRBJ1-1; D possibly corresponds to TRBD1 (6 bases). CDR3 loop: CARTDRLGFF. The CDR3 DNA sequence: TGTGCCAGGACCGACAGGCTGGGTTTCTTT.